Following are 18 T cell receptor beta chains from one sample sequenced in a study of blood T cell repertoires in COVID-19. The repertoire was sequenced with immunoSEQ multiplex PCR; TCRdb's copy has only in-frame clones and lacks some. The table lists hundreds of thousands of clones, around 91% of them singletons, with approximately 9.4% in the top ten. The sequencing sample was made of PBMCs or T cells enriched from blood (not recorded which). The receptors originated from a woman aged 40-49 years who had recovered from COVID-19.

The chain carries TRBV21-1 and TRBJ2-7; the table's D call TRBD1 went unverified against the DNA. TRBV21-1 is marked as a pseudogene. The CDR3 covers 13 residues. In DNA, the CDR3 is TGTGCCAGCAGCGTACGAAGGGGTCACGAGCAGTACTTC. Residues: CASSVRRGHEQYF.

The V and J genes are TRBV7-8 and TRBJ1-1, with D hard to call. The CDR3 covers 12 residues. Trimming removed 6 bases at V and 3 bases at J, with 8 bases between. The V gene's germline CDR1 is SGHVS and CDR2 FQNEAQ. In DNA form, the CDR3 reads TGTGCCAGCAGGCAGCGACACACTGAAGCTTTCTTT. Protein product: CASRQRHTEAFF.

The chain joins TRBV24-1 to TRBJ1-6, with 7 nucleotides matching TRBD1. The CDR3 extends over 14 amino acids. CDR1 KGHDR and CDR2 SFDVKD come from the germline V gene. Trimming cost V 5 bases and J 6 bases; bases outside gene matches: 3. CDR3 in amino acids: CATSAGTVNSPLHF. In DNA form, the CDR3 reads TGTGCCACCAGTGCCGGGACAGTTAATTCACCCCTCCACTTT.

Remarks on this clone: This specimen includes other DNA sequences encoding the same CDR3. DNA for the CDR3: TGTGCCAGTAGTATAGACCGTCAAGAGACCCAGTACTTC. It encodes CASSIDRQETQYF. This chain joins TRBV19 and TRBJ2-5, with D uncertain. V dropped 0 bases and J dropped 2 bases, with 4 bases sitting between them. This CDR3 region has 13 residues. Germline values: CDR1 LNHDA, CDR2 SQIVND (reference sequence).

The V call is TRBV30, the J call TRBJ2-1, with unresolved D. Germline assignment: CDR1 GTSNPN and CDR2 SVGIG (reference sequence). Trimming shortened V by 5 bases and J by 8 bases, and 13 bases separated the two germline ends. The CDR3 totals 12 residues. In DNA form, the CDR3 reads TGTGCCTGGGCCCTGTTGGCATATGAGCAGTTCTTC. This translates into CAWALLAYEQFF. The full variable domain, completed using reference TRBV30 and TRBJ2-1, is SQTIHQWPATLVQPVGSPLSLECTVEGTSNPNLYWYRQAAGRGLQLLFYSVGIGQISSEVPQNLSASRPQDRQFILSSKKLLLSDSGFYLCAWALLAYEQFFGPGTRLTVL.

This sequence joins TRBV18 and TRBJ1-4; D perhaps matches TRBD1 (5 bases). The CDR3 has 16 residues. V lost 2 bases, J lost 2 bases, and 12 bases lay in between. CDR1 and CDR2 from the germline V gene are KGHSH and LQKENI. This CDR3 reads CASSPSDPGTNEKLFF. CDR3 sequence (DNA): TGTGCCAGCTCACCATCAGACCCAGGGACTAATGAAAAACTGTTTTTT.

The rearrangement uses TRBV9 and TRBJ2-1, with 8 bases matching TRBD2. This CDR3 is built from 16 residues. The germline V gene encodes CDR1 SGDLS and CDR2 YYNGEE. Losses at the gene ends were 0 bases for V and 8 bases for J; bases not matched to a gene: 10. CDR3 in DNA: TGTGCCAGCAGCGTAGGGGCAGCGGGAGAGTACTATGAGCAGTTCTTC. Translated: CASSVGAAGEYYEQFF.

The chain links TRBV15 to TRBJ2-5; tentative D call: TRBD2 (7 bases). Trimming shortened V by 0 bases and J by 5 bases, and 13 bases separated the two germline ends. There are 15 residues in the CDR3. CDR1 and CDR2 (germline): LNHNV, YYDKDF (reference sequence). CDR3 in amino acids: CATSRDRGARETQYF. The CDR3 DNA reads TGTGCCACCAGCAGAGATCGGGGGGCGCGGGAGACCCAGTACTTC.

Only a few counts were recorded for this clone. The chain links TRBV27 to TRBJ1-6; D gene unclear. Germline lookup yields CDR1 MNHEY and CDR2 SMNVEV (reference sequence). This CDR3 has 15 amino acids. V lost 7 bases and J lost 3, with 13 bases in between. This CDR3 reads CASKTQVFYNSPLHF. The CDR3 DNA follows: TGTGCCAGCAAGACGCAGGTTTTCTATAATTCACCCCTCCACTTT.

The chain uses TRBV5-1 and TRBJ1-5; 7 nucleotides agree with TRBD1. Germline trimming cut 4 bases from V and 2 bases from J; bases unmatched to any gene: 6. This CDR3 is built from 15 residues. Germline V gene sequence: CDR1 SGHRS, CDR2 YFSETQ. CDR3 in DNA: TGCGCCAGCAGCCCCGGGACAGAGGGCAATCAGCCCCAGCATTTT. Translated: CASSPGTEGNQPQHF.

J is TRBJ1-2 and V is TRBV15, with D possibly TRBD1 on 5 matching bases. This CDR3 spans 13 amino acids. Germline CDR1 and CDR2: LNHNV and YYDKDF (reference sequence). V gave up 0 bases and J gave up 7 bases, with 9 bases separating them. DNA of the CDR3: TGTGCCACCAGCAGAGATCGACAGACTGGCTACACCTTC. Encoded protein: CATSRDRQTGYTF. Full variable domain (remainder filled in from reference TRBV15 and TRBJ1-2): DAMVIQNPRYQVTQFGKPVTLSCSQTLNHNVMYWYQQKSSQAPKLLFHYYDKDFNNEADTPDNFQSRRPNTSFCFLDIRSPGLGDTAMYLCATSRDRQTGYTFGSGTRLTVV.

CDR3 coding DNA: TGCGCCAGCAGTCAAACCCCTGGGGGGAGGGGTTTCTTCTGTGGGCAGTACTTC. It codes for CASSQTPGGRGFFCGQYF. The V gene is TRBV23-1, the J gene TRBJ2-7; 7 bases are a match to TRBD2. TRBV23-1 is an open reading frame, and its role is uncertain. The CDR3 has 18 amino acids. The trim removed 2 bases at V and 9 bases at J, leaving 22 bases unmatched.

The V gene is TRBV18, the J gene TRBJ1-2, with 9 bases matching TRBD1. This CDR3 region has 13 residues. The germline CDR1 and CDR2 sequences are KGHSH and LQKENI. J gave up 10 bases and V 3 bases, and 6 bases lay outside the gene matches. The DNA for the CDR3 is TGTGCCAGCTCACCCGGGACAGGGCCTGACTACACCTTC. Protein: CASSPGTGPDYTF. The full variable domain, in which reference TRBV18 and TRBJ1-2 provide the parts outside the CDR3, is NAGVMQNPRHLVRRRGQEARLRCSPMKGHSHVYWYRQLPEEGLKFMVYLQKENIIDESGMPKERFSAEFPKEGPSILRIQQVVRGDSAAYFCASSPGTGPDYTFGSGTRLTVV.

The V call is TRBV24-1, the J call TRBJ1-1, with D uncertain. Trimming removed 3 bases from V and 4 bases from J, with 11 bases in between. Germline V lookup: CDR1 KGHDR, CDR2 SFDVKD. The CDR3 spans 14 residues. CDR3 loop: CATSDGREGTEAFF. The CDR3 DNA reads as TGTGCCACCAGTGATGGCCGGGAGGGCACTGAAGCTTTCTTT.

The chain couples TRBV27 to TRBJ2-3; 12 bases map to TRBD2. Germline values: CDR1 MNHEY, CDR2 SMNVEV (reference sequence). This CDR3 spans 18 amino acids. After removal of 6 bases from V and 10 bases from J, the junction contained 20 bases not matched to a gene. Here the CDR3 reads CASRRGTGLTSGGSSQYF. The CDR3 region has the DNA TGTGCCAGCAGGCGCGGGACAGGGCTGACTAGCGGGGGCTCGTCGCAGTATTTT.

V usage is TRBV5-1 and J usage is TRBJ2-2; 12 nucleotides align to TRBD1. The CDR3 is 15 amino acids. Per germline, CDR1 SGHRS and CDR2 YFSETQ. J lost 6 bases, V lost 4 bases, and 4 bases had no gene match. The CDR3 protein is CASSEGQGASGELFF. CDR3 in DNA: TGCGCCAGCAGCGAGGGACAGGGGGCGTCCGGGGAGCTGTTTTTT. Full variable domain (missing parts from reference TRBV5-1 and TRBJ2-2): KAGVTQTPRYLIKTRGQQVTLSCSPISGHRSVSWYQQTPGQGLQFLFEYFSETQRNKGNFPGRFSGRQFSNSRSEMNVSTLELGDSALYLCASSEGQGASGELFFGEGSRLTVL.

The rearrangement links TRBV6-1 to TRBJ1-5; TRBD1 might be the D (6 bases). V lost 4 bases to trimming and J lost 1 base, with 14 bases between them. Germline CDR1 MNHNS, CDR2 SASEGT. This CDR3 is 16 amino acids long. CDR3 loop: CASSALQGYSNQPQHF. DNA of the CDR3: TGTGCCAGCAGTGCCCTCCAGGGGTACAGCAATCAGCCCCAGCATTTT.

CDR3 sequence (DNA): TGCGCCAGCAGCTTGGCCGGGACTAGCTTCTACGAGCAGTACTTC. Amino acids: CASSLAGTSFYEQYF. The chain links TRBV5-1 to TRBJ2-7, with 9 bases that match TRBD2. Germline CDR1 and CDR2: SGHRS and YFSETQ. There are 15 residues in the CDR3. V lost 0 bases and J lost 3; bases outside the gene matches: 4.